The 5 T cell receptor beta chains listed next were all sequenced from one sample in a study of blood T cell repertoires in COVID-19 (dated by TCRdb to 2019 to 2021). Receptor amplification or capture employed the immunoSEQ multiplex PCR assay. Not all clones reach the TCRdb copy of this immuneACCESS table, which keeps in-frame sequences only. Checked studies attribute under half of the gap to unresolved V genes and leave the rest unexplained. For this sample there are tens of thousands of clones; about 89% appear just once. The top ten clones comprise approximately 8.1% of the sample. The sample taken for sequencing was peripheral blood. These receptors originate from a woman in her sixties or seventies with active COVID-19.

The rearrangement links TRBV7-8 to TRBJ1-2; D not resolved. This CDR3 spans 17 amino acids. The V end lost 5 bases, the J end lost 3 bases, and 22 bases lay between the germline ends. The V gene's germline CDR1 is SGHVS and CDR2 FQNEAQ. This CDR3 reads CASSRREGVLTHYGYTF. In nucleotides, the CDR3 is TGTGCCAGCAGCCGTAGAGAGGGTGTGCTGACTCACTATGGCTACACCTTC.

This CDR3 reads CATSRVQELGGNTIYF. The CDR3 DNA is TGTGCCACCAGCAGAGTGCAGGAACTTGGTGGAAACACCATATATTTT. The V gene is TRBV15, the J gene TRBJ1-3; D is ambiguous. Per the germline V gene, CDR1 is LNHNV and CDR2 is YYDKDF (reference sequence). Trimming took 1 base from V and 3 from J, leaving 13 bases between them. CDR3 length: 16 amino acids.

The chain uses TRBV19 and TRBJ1-5; D ambiguous. Deletions cut 2 bases from V and 5 bases from J, with 13 bases between. The CDR3 covers 15 residues. Germline CDR1 and CDR2: LNHDA and SQIVND (reference sequence). CDR3 nucleotides: TGTGCCAGTAGTATATTAGCTCCCTTGGATCAGCCCCAGCATTTT. It codes for CASSILAPLDQPQHF.

This sequence joins TRBV9 and TRBJ1-2; D not resolved. V was trimmed by 4 bases and J by 2 bases, leaving 12 bases between them. Germline values: CDR1 SGDLS, CDR2 YYNGEE. The CDR3 runs 14 residues. CDR3 sequence: CASSPGRTNYGYTF. The CDR3 DNA sequence: TGTGCCAGCAGCCCCGGGAGGACCAACTATGGCTACACCTTC.

This rearrangement joins TRBV7-9 to TRBJ1-3; no firm D call. The CDR3 is made up of 14 amino acids. Germline V lookup: CDR1 SEHNR, CDR2 FQNEAQ (reference sequence). V was shortened by 5 bases and J by 0 bases, with 8 bases between the two germline ends. The CDR3 reads CASSPGPSGNTIYF. The DNA of the CDR3 is TGTGCCAGCAGCCCCGGTCCCTCTGGAAACACCATATATTTT.